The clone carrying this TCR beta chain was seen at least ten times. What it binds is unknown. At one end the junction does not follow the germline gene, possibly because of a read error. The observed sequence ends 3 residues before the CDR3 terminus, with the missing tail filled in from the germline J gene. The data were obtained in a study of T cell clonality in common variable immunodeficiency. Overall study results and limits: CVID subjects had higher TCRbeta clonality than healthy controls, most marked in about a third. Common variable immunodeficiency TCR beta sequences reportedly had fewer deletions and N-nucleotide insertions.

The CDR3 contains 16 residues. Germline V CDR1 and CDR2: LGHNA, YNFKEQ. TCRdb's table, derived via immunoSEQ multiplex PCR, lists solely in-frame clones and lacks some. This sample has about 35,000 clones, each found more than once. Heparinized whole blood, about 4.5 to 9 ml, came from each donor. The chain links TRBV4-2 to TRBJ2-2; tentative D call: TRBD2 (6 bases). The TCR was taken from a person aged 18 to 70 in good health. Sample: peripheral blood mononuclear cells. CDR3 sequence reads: CASSQFAGSVGGELFF. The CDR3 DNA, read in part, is TGCGCCAGCAGCCAGTTCGCGGGGTCAGTGGGCGGGGAG.